The T cell receptor beta chain described here comes from a study of control samples from healthy donors and cancer patients. Generated by immunoSEQ multiplex PCR, the TCRdb table keeps only in-frame clones and is missing some. The sample yields approximately 94,000 clones, about 90% seen once. Germline V gives CDR1 MNHNY, CDR2 SVGAGI (reference sequence). The CDR3 totals 12 residues. The V end lost 7 bases, the J end lost 7 bases, and 10 bases lay between the germline ends. The clonotype comes from a woman aged 45-60 years in good health. Sequenced input: blood. The genes are TRBV6-6 and TRBJ2-2, with D unclear. The CDR3 DNA reads as TGTGCCAGCACCCCGAGAGGCGGGGAGCTGTTTTTT. Translation: CASTPRGGELFF.